In its sample, the clone carrying this T cell receptor beta chain was seen many times. Its antigen is currently unknown. Germline CDR1 reads SGHTA; CDR2 reads FQGNSA. This CDR3 has 13 amino acids. V lost 1 base and J lost 8; bases outside the gene matches: 4. This record comes from a study of T cell repertoires in cytomegalovirus infection. Across the whole study: Public TCR beta signatures provided an indication of both CMV infection and a matching HLA type.

Points from the study as a whole: HLA-C-restricted CMV-specific TCR beta clonotypes were dominant in the ex vivo response.

TCRdb passed the reads through MiXCR, listing each CDR3 protein once. This sample yields more than 650,000 distinct CDR3 sequences, of which less than 40% are seen a single time; about 2.8% belongs to the top ten. The TCR was taken from a human donor in good health (CMV status not recorded). Some clones in this sample may be carry-over from other donors' samples. Sequenced material: PBMCs. V gene TRBV7-2 combines with J gene TRBJ1-1, with 7 bases matching TRBD1. CDR3: CASSLVQGQEAFF. In DNA form, the CDR3 reads TGTGCCAGCAGCTTAGTCCAGGGACAGGAAGCTTTCTTT.